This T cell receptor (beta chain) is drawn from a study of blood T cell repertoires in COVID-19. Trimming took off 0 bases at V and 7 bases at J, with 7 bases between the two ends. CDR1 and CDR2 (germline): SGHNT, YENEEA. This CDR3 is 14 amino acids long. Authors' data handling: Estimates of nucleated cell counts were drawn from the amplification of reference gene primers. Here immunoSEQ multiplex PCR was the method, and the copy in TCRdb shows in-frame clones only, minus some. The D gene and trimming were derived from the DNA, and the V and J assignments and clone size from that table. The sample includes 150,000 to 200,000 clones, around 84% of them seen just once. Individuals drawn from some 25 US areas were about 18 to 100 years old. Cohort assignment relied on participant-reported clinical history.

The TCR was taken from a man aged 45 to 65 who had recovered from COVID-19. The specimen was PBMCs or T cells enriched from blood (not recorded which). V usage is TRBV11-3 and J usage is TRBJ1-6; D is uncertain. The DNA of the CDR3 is TGTGCCAGCAGCTTAGATGCCAGAAATTCACCCCTCCACTTT. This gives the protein CASSLDARNSPLHF.